These 8 T cell receptor beta chains share one sample of origin, sequenced in a study of T cells in women clearing cervical HPV infection. Sequenced by immunoSEQ multiplex PCR; TCRdb stores in-frame clones only, minus some. This table lists some 16,000 clones. The specimen sequenced was blood buffy coat. These receptors all stem from a woman between 18 and 69 years old with a cervical HPV16 infection that either progressed to CIN3+ or cleared (not recorded which).

Remarks on this clone: The read is 3 residues too short to cover the CDR3 end, so that end is filled in from the germline J gene. The chain joins TRBV19 to TRBJ2-6, with a weak D call TRBD1 (5 bases). The CDR3 has 17 amino acids. Germline assignment: CDR1 LNHDA and CDR2 SQIVND (reference sequence). V was pared by 3 bases and J by 0 bases, with 12 bases between. Here the CDR3 reads CASSMTVSSSGANVLTF. Partial CDR3 DNA: TGTGCCAGTAGTATGACAGTATCCAGCTCTGGGGCCAACGTC. The variable domain in full, with the rest retrieved from reference TRBV19 and TRBJ2-6, is DGGITQSPKYLFRKEGQNVTLSCEQNLNHDAMYWYRQDPGQGLRLIYYSQIVNDFQKGDIAEGYSVSREKKESFPLTVTSAQKNPTAFYLCASSMTVSSSGANVLTFGAGSRLTVL.

A note on this clone: The CDR3 goes on 3 residues after the read ends, and that part is filled in from the germline J gene. V usage is TRBV14 and J usage is TRBJ2-7; 7 positions agree with TRBD1. The CDR3 spans 16 residues. From germline, CDR1 is SGHDN and CDR2 FVKESK. Losses at the gene ends were 4 bases for V and 3 bases for J; bases not matched to a gene: 12. The CDR3 sequence is CASSPPPRTGDYEQYF. The part of the CDR3 DNA that was read is TGTGCCAGCAGCCCCCCCCCTAGGACAGGAGACTACGAG. Full variable domain (missing parts from reference TRBV14 and TRBJ2-7): EAGVTQFPSHSVIEKGQTVTLRCDPISGHDNLYWYRRVMGKEIKFLLHFVKESKQDESGMPNNRFLAERTGGTYSTLKVQPAELEDSGVYFCASSPPPRTGDYEQYFGPGTRLTVT.

Notes on this clone: The read ends 3 residues early relative to the CDR3; the germline J gene fills the gap. The chain uses TRBV6-2 or TRBV6-3 and TRBJ2-7, with 7 bases lining up with TRBD2. CDR3 length equals 13 residues. With V trimmed by 8 bases and J by 3 bases, 7 bases remained unmatched. The germline CDR1 and CDR2 sequences are MNHEY and SVGEGT. The CDR3 loop reads CASLQAGFYEQYF. The sequenced CDR3 bases are TGTGCCAGCCTACAAGCGGGGTTCTACGAG.

Remarks on this clone: The CDR3 end falls 3 residues outside the read, so it is completed with the germline J gene. This chain links TRBV30 with TRBJ1-1, with 9 bases identical to TRBD1. The germline V gene has CDR1 GTSNPN and CDR2 SVGIG (reference sequence). V shed 3 bases and J 3 bases; nucleotides not matched to a gene: 8. The CDR3 loop spans 15 amino acids. The CDR3 protein is CAWSDPQGAYTEAFF. Partial CDR3 DNA: TGTGCCTGGAGCGACCCACAGGGGGCGTACACTGAA.

On this clone: Read sequence stops 3 residues before the CDR3 end, and the germline J gene provides the missing end. The chain uses TRBV7-3 and TRBJ2-2, with D perhaps TRBD1 (5 bases). CDR3 length equals 15 residues. Germline V gene lookup returns CDR1 SGHTA and CDR2 FQGTGA. Between the trimmed V and J ends, which lost 2 bases and 4 bases, there was a span of 11 bases. CDR3 region: CASSLGRVGTGELFF. The DNA read from the CDR3 is TGTGCCAGCAGCTTAGGCAGGGTTGGCACCGGGGAG. Looking up the rest from reference TRBV7-3 and TRBJ2-2 gives the full variable domain: GAGVSQTPSNKVTEKGKYVELRCDPISGHTALYWYRQSLGQGPEFLIYFQGTGAADDSGLPNDRFFAVRPEGSVSTLKIQRTERGDSAVYLCASSLGRVGTGELFFGEGSRLTVL.

With regard to this clone: The read is 3 residues too short to cover the CDR3 end, so that end is filled in from the germline J gene. The chain uses TRBV2 and TRBJ2-1, with D unresolved. The germline V gene encodes CDR1 SNHLY and CDR2 FYNNEI. V was trimmed by 2 bases and J by 7 bases, leaving 21 bases between them. The CDR3 is 17 amino acids. This CDR3 reads CASSESVISKLSNEQFF. The covered CDR3 bases are TGTGCCAGCAGTGAAAGTGTAATCTCTAAATTATCTAATGAG.

In regard to this clone: The read terminates 3 residues ahead of where the CDR3 ends, so the germline J gene completes it. The chain recombines TRBV13 with TRBJ1-1; perhaps TRBD1 as D (6 bases). The CDR3 sequence is 14 residues long. CDR1 is PRHDT and CDR2 is FYEKMQ in the germline V gene (reference sequence). Trimming removed 0 bases at V and 5 bases at J, with 10 bases between. The sequenced part of the CDR3 DNA is TGTGCCAGCAGCTTAGGAGGGGGATCGACTGAA. It is translated as CASSLGGGSTE. The whole CDR3 sequence is CASSLGGGSTEAFF. Combining the CDR3 with reference TRBV13 and TRBJ1-1 gives the whole variable domain AAGVIQSPRHLIKEKRETATLKCYPIPRHDTVYWYQQGPGQDPQFLISFYEKMQSDKGSIPDRFSAQQFSDYHSELNMSSLELGDSALYFCASSLGGGSTEAFFGQGTRLTVV.

For this clone: The CDR3 end falls 3 residues outside the read, so it is completed with the germline J gene. This sequence joins TRBV20-1 and TRBJ2-1, with 9 bases that match TRBD2. The CDR3 spans 14 residues. V trimming: 5 bases; J trimming: 1 base; junction bases outside the gene matches: 3. Germline CDR1 reads DFQATT; CDR2 reads SNEGSKA (reference sequence). The CDR3 DNA, read in part, is TGCAGTGCTGACAGCGGGAGGTCCTACAATGAG. Its translation: CSADSGRSYNE. The full CDR3 protein is CSADSGRSYNEQFF.